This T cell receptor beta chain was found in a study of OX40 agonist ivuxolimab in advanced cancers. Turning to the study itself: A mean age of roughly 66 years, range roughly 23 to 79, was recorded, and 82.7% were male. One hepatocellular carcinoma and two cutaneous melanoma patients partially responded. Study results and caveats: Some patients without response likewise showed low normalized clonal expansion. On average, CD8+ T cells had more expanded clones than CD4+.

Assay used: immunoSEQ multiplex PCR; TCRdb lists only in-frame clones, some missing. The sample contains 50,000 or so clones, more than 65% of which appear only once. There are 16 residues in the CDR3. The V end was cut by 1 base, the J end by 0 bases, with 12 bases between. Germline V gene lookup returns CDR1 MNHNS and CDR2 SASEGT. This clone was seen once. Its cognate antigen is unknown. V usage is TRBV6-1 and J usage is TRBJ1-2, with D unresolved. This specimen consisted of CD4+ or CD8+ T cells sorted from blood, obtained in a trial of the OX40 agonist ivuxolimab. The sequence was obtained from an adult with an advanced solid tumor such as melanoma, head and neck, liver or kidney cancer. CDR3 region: CASSEVITISNYGYTF. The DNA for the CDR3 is TGTGCCAGCAGTGAAGTAATAACCATTTCTAACTATGGCTACACCTTC.